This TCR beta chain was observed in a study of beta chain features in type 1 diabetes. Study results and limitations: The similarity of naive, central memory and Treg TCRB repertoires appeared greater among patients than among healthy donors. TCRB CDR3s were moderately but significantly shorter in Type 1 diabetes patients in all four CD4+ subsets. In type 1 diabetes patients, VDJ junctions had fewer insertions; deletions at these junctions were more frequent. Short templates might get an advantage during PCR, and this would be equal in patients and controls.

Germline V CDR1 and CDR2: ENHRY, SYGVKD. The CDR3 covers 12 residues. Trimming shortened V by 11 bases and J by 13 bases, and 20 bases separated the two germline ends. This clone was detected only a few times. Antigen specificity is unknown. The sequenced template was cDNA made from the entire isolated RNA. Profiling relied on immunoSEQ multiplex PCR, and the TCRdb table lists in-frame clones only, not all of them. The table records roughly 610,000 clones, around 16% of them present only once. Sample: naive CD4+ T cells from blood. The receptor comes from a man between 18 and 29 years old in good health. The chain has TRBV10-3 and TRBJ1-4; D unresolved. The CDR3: CALKCGPSVLFF. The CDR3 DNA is TGTGCCTTAAAATGCGGGCCCAGCGTACTGTTTTTT.